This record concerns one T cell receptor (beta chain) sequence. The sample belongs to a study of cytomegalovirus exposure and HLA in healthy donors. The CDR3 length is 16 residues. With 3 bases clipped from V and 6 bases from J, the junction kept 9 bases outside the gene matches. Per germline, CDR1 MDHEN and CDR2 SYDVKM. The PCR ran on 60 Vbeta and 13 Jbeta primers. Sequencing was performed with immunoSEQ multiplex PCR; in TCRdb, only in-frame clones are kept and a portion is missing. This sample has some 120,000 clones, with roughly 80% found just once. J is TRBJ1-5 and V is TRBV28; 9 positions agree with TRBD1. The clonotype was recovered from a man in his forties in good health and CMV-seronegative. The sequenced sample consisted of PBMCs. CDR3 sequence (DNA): TGTGCCAGCAGTTTGGGACAGGGTTCCCAACCTCAGCCCCAGCATTTT. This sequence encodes CASSLGQGSQPQPQHF.